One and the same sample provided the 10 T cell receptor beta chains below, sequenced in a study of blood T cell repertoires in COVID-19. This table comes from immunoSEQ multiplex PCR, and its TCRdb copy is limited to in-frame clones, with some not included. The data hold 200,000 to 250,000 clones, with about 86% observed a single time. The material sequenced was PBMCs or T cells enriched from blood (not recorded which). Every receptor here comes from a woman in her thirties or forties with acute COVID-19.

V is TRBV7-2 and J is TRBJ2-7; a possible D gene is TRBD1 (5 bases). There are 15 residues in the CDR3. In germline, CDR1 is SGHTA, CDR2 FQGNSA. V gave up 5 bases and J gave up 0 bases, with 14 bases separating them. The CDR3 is CASSPRTQRSYEQYF. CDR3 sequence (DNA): TGTGCCAGCAGCCCCCGGACACAACGCTCCTACGAGCAGTACTTC.

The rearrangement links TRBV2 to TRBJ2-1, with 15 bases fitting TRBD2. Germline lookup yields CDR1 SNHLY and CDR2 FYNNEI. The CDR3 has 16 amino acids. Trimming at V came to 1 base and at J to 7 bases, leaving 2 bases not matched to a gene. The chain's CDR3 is CASSEGGLAGGNEQFF. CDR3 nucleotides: TGTGCCAGCAGTGAAGGGGGACTAGCGGGAGGAAATGAGCAGTTCTTC. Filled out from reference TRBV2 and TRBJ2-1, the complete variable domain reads EPEVTQTPSHQVTQMGQEVILRCVPISNHLYFYWYRQILGQKVEFLVSFYNNEISEKSEIFDDQFSVERPDGSNFTLKIRSTKLEDSAMYFCASSEGGLAGGNEQFFGPGTRLTVL.

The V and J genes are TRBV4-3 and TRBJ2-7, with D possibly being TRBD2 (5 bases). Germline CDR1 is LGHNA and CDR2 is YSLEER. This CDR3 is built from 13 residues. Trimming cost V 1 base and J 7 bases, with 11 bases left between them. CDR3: CASSQGTSGEQYF. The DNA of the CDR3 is TGCGCCAGCAGCCAAGGAACCTCGGGGGAGCAGTACTTC.

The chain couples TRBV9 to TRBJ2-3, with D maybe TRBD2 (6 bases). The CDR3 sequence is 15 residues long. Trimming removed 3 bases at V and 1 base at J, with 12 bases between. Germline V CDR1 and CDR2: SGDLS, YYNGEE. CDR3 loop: CASSASGGGTDTQYF. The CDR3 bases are TGTGCCAGCAGCGCCTCCGGGGGTGGCACAGATACGCAGTATTTT.

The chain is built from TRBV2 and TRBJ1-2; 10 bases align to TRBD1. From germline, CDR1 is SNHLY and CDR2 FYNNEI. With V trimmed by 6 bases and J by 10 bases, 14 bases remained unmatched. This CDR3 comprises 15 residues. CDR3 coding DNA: TGTGCCAGCAGCCGTGGGGGGACAGGGGCTTCGGACTACACCTTC. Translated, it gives CASSRGGTGASDYTF.

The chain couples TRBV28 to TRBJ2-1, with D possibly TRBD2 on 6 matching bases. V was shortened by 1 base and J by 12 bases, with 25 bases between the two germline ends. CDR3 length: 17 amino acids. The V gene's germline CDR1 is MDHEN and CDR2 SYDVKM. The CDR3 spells CASSLSPRDSRVRWQFF. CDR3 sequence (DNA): TGTGCCAGCAGTTTATCCCCACGGGACTCCCGGGTTAGGTGGCAGTTCTTC.

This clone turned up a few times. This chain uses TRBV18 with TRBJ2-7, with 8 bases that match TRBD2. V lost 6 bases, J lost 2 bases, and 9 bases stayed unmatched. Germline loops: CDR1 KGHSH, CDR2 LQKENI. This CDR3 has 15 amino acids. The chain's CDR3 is CASSQSGRAAYEQYF. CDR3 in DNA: TGTGCCAGCTCGCAGAGCGGGAGAGCGGCCTACGAGCAGTACTTC.

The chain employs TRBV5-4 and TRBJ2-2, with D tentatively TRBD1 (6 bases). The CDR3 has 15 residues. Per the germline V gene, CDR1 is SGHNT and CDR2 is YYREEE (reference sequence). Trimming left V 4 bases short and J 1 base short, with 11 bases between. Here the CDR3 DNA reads TGTGCCAGCAGCCACAGGGAAAGGAACACCGGGGAGCTGTTTTTT. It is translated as CASSHRERNTGELFF.

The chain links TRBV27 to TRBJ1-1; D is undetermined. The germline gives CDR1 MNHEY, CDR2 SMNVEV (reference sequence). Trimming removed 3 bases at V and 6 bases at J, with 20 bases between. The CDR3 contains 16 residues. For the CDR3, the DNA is TGTGCCAGCAGTTTTGGAACTAGCCCAGCGGTCGCTGAAGCTTTCTTT. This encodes CASSFGTSPAVAEAFF.

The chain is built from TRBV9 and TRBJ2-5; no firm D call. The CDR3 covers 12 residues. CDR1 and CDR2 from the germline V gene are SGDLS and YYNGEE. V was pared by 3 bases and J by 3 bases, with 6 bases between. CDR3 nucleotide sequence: TGTGCCAGCAGCGCGTCGGAAGAGACCCAGTACTTC. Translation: CASSASEETQYF. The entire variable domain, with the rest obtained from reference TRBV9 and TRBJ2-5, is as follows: DSGVTQTPKHLITATGQRVTLRCSPRSGDLSVYWYQQSLDQGLQFLIQYYNGEERAKGNILERFSAQQFPDLHSELNLSSLELGDSALYFCASSASEETQYFGPGTRLLVL.